Below are 31 T cell receptor beta chains sequenced from a single sample in a study of blood T cell repertoires in COVID-19. Assay: immunoSEQ multiplex PCR; the TCRdb copy retains only in-frame clones and omits some. The table lists fewer than 350,000 clones, 80% to 90% of them singletons. The sample consisted of PBMCs or T cells enriched from blood (not recorded which). The source of these receptors is a man in his thirties or forties who had recovered from COVID-19.

J is TRBJ2-7 and V is TRBV16; no definite D call. The CDR3 consists of 12 residues. Trimming pared 3 bases from V and 4 bases from J, leaving 7 bases between. Germline assignment: CDR1 KGHSY and CDR2 FQNENV. CDR3 in DNA: TGTGCCAGCAGCCATCCCAATTACGAGCAGTACTTC. Protein product: CASSHPNYEQYF.

This rearrangement joins TRBV6-5 to TRBJ2-7; TRBD2 aligns across 9 bases. J gave up 3 bases and V 6 bases, and 9 bases lay outside the gene matches. Germline lookup yields CDR1 MNHEY and CDR2 SVGAGI. The CDR3 loop spans 15 amino acids. The CDR3 sequence: CASRDERGAGYEQYF. The CDR3, as DNA: TGTGCCAGCAGAGACGAGCGGGGGGCCGGCTACGAGCAGTACTTC.

CDR3 coding DNA: TGCGCCAGCAGCCAAGGGCTTGGGGACAGAAGCTACACCTTC. Amino acid sequence: CASSQGLGDRSYTF. V usage is TRBV4-3 and J usage is TRBJ1-2, with 7 positions matching TRBD1. CDR1 LGHNA and CDR2 YSLEER come from the germline V gene. The CDR3 length is 14 residues. Losses at the gene ends were 1 base for V and 9 bases for J; bases not matched to a gene: 8.

The V gene is TRBV2, the J gene TRBJ2-7; 10 bases are a match to TRBD2. The V and J ends lost 7 bases and 3 bases, in that order; junction bases with no gene match: 9. The germline CDR1 and CDR2 sequences are SNHLY and FYNNEI. The CDR3 totals 15 residues. CDR3 nucleotides: TGTGCCAGCAACAGGGGGGCTAGCGGGGGCTACGAGCAGTACTTC. Amino acids: CASNRGASGGYEQYF.

This clone is a singleton in its sample. This chain uses TRBV9 with TRBJ2-4, with 7 bases aligning to TRBD2. Trimming took 0 bases from V and 6 from J; bases not matched to a gene: 12. Germline V gene sequence: CDR1 SGDLS, CDR2 YYNGEE. The CDR3 loop spans 17 amino acids. The CDR3 loop reads CASSVAPGGGEGNIQYF. DNA for the CDR3: TGTGCCAGCAGCGTAGCGCCAGGAGGAGGGGAGGGAAACATTCAGTACTTC.

The J gene is TRBJ1-4, the V gene TRBV19, with 7 bases that match TRBD1. The CDR3 has 15 amino acids. V was pared by 4 bases and J by 7 bases, with 9 bases of the junction left unmatched. Germline-derived CDR1 and CDR2 are LNHDA and SQIVND (reference sequence). CDR3 amino acids: CASSSDRVTVEKLFF. CDR3 nucleotides: TGTGCCAGTAGTAGCGACAGGGTGACGGTTGAAAAACTGTTTTTT.

V is TRBV19 and J is TRBJ1-6, with 8 nucleotides matching TRBD1. CDR1 is LNHDA, CDR2 SQIVND, per germline (reference sequence). J was trimmed by 11 bases and V by 4 bases; bases with no gene match: 7. The CDR3 is 14 residues long. CDR3 bases: TGTGCCAGTAGTACGACAGGGGCTGGGCCACCCCTCCACTTT. Protein: CASSTTGAGPPLHF.

The gene calls are TRBV6-2 or TRBV6-3 and TRBJ2-7, with D unclear. CDR1 is MNHEY, CDR2 SVGEGT, per germline. This CDR3 region has 14 residues. Trimming shortened V by 4 bases and J by 2 bases, and 12 bases separated the two germline ends. Written as DNA, the CDR3 is TGTGCCAGCAGTTCCCGGGTAGAGGCCTACGAGCAGTACTTC. Its protein is CASSSRVEAYEQYF.

The rearrangement links TRBV4-1 to TRBJ1-1; TRBD1 might be the D (6 bases). Per the germline V gene, CDR1 is MGHRA and CDR2 is YSYEKL. The CDR3 contains 14 residues. The ends were cut back, 4 bases at V and 3 bases at J, with 12 bases in the middle. The CDR3 sequence: CASSRSGVDTEAFF. CDR3 nucleotides: TGCGCCAGCAGCCGCTCAGGGGTGGACACTGAAGCTTTCTTT.

This chain uses TRBV15 with TRBJ1-5, with TRBD1 matching 9 bases. V shed 0 bases, J shed 5 bases, and the junction held 2 bases outside the gene matches. The CDR3 contains 15 residues. Germline CDR1 is LNHNV and CDR2 is YYDKDF (reference sequence). The CDR3 bases are TGTGCCACCAGCAGAGATGGACAGGGGCATCAGCCCCAGCATTTT. Protein sequence: CATSRDGQGHQPQHF. Supplemented by reference TRBV15 and TRBJ1-5, the full variable domain reads DAMVIQNPRYQVTQFGKPVTLSCSQTLNHNVMYWYQQKSSQAPKLLFHYYDKDFNNEADTPDNFQSRRPNTSFCFLDIRSPGLGDTAMYLCATSRDGQGHQPQHFGDGTRLSIL.

The chain is built from TRBV18 and TRBJ1-1; D is ambiguous. Germline V gene lookup returns CDR1 KGHSH and CDR2 LQKENI. The V end was cut by 2 bases, the J end by 4 bases, with 20 bases between. The CDR3 spans 17 residues. The CDR3 coding sequence is TGTGCCAGCTCACCAGAACCTCTAGCTGTGGGATTCACTGAAGCTTTCTTT. It translates to CASSPEPLAVGFTEAFF.

This chain uses TRBV4-1 with TRBJ2-2; perhaps TRBD1 as D (6 bases). The V and J ends lost 4 bases and 4 bases respectively, with 10 bases between them. This CDR3 spans 14 amino acids. Germline-derived CDR1 and CDR2 are MGHRA and YSYEKL. This CDR3 is CASSPAGVTGELFF. The CDR3 DNA reads TGCGCCAGCAGCCCCGCAGGGGTCACCGGGGAGCTGTTTTTT.

The rearrangement links TRBV5-6 to TRBJ1-2; D gene unclear. The CDR3 has 16 residues. Germline V gene sequence: CDR1 SGHDT, CDR2 YYEEEE. Trimming removed 4 bases from V and 4 bases from J, with 20 bases in between. The CDR3 reads CASSAPPGGGGYGYTF. CDR3 coding DNA: TGTGCCAGCAGCGCCCCTCCTGGTGGAGGAGGCTATGGCTACACCTTC.

The J gene is TRBJ2-1, the V gene TRBV27, with 8 bases aligning to TRBD2. CDR1 and CDR2 (germline): MNHEY, SMNVEV (reference sequence). Germline trimming cut 7 bases from V and 9 bases from J; bases unmatched to any gene: 14. The CDR3 consists of 15 residues. The CDR3: CASTPAPRTSSEQFF. CDR3 nucleotides: TGTGCCAGCACTCCCGCCCCGAGGACTAGCAGTGAGCAGTTCTTC.

The rearrangement links TRBV5-6 to TRBJ2-7; D possibly corresponds to TRBD1 (5 bases). The CDR3 spans 16 residues. Per germline, CDR1 SGHDT and CDR2 YYEEEE. The V gene lost 3 bases and the J gene lost 3 bases, with 19 bases spanning the gap. DNA of the CDR3: TGTGCCAGCAGCTCTGAGGTCCAGGGTTGGTTCTACGAGCAGTACTTC. Translating gives CASSSEVQGWFYEQYF.

The chain combines TRBV6-2 or TRBV6-3 with TRBJ2-1; D is possibly TRBD2 (6 bases). Germline V CDR1 and CDR2: MNHEY, SVGEGT. This CDR3 has 12 amino acids. Trimming left V 6 bases short and J 9 bases short, with 12 bases between. CDR3 nucleotides: TGTGCCAGCAGCCCTCGGGGGTCTGAGCAGTTCTTC. The encoded protein is CASSPRGSEQFF.

In regard to this clone: At the DNA level, this CDR3 is encoded by other sequences in the same sample as well. The chain links TRBV19 to TRBJ1-5, with 7 bases that match TRBD1. Germline CDR1 and CDR2: LNHDA and SQIVND (reference sequence). The CDR3 contains 14 residues. Trimming took 6 bases from V and 4 from J; bases not matched to a gene: 6. CDR3 amino acids: CASSTDRVNQPQHF. Here the CDR3 DNA reads TGTGCCAGTAGCACAGACAGGGTGAATCAGCCCCAGCATTTT.

The V gene is TRBV5-1, the J gene TRBJ1-1; D call uncertain. CDR1 is SGHRS, CDR2 YFSETQ, per germline. The CDR3 contains 14 residues. The ends were cut back, 2 bases at V and 4 bases at J, with 12 bases in the middle. The CDR3 protein is CASSFSARTTEAFF. The CDR3 nucleotides are TGCGCCAGCAGCTTCTCAGCGAGAACCACTGAAGCTTTCTTT. The entire variable domain, with the rest obtained from reference TRBV5-1 and TRBJ1-1, is as follows: KAGVTQTPRYLIKTRGQQVTLSCSPISGHRSVSWYQQTPGQGLQFLFEYFSETQRNKGNFPGRFSGRQFSNSRSEMNVSTLELGDSALYLCASSFSARTTEAFFGQGTRLTVV.

This chain uses TRBV27 with TRBJ1-1, with D maybe TRBD1 (5 bases). Germline values: CDR1 MNHEY, CDR2 SMNVEV (reference sequence). Trimming cost V 1 base and J 13 bases, with 13 bases left between them. The length of the CDR3 is 12 residues. The CDR3 reads CASSLFNRGDFF. The CDR3 DNA sequence: TGTGCCAGCAGTTTATTCAATAGGGGCGATTTCTTT.

The chain couples TRBV27 to TRBJ1-5; a weak D match, TRBD1 (6 bases). The CDR3 is made up of 14 amino acids. The germline V gene encodes CDR1 MNHEY and CDR2 SMNVEV (reference sequence). The germline V and J ends were trimmed by 5 bases and 3 bases, with 11 bases remaining between them. The CDR3 DNA reads as TGTGCCAGCAGTGGAGGGGGGGTCAATCAGCCCCAGCATTTT. It encodes CASSGGGVNQPQHF.

This clone has only a few counts. This rearrangement joins TRBV30 to TRBJ1-5, with 7 bases matching TRBD1. Germline V CDR1 and CDR2: GTSNPN, SVGIG (reference sequence). Trimming at V came to 1 base and at J to 4 bases, leaving 4 bases not matched to a gene. The CDR3 contains 14 residues. In DNA, the CDR3 is TGTGCCTGGAGTGCAGACAGGGAAAATCAGCCCCAGCATTTT. The encoded protein is CAWSADRENQPQHF.

CDR3 DNA sequence: TGTGCCAGCATCCCCCCGGGGGGCCGGCACTATGGCTACACCTTC. It yields the protein CASIPPGGRHYGYTF. V gene TRBV6-5 combines with J gene TRBJ1-2, with D possibly TRBD1 on 6 matching bases. Germline lookup yields CDR1 MNHEY and CDR2 SVGAGI. The length of the CDR3 is 15 residues. V was pared by 7 bases and J by 3 bases, with 18 bases between.

Points on this clone: This sample also contains other DNA sequences that code for the same CDR3. V gene TRBV19 combines with J gene TRBJ2-3; D may be TRBD2 (6 bases). The V end was cut by 1 base, the J end by 6 bases, with 8 bases between. CDR1 is LNHDA, CDR2 SQIVND, per germline (reference sequence). There are 13 residues in the CDR3. The CDR3 reads CASSIGGGDTQYF. DNA of the CDR3: TGTGCCAGTAGTATAGGTGGGGGGGATACGCAGTATTTT.

The chain joins TRBV6-2 or TRBV6-3 to TRBJ2-2; no clear D. Per germline, CDR1 MNHEY and CDR2 SVGEGT. The ends were cut back, 4 bases at V and 1 base at J, with 10 bases in the middle. The CDR3 is made up of 15 amino acids. The CDR3 loop is CASSSRRLNTGELFF. The CDR3 region has the DNA TGTGCCAGCAGTTCTCGGCGGTTGAACACCGGGGAGCTGTTTTTT.

The rearrangement links TRBV7-2 to TRBJ1-2; 8 nucleotides agree with TRBD1. The V gene end was trimmed by 4 bases and the J gene end by 8 bases; junction bases not matched to a gene: 6. CDR1 SGHTA and CDR2 FQGNSA come from the germline V gene. This CDR3 spans 13 amino acids. CDR3 residues: CASSSAGGRGYTF. Written as DNA, the CDR3 is TGTGCCAGCAGCTCAGCAGGGGGCCGGGGCTACACCTTC.

This clone has more than one count but fewer than ten. The chain links TRBV5-1 to TRBJ2-1; D might be TRBD1 (5 bases). The CDR3 is 15 residues long. Looked up from germline, CDR1 is SGHRS and CDR2 is YFSETQ. Trimming cost V 3 bases and J 0 bases, with 10 bases left between them. The CDR3 is CASSWGSSSYNEQFF. CDR3 nucleotide sequence: TGCGCCAGCAGCTGGGGCAGCAGCTCCTACAATGAGCAGTTCTTC.

V usage is TRBV7-3 and J usage is TRBJ1-1; possibly TRBD1 for D (5 bases). Germline assignment: CDR1 SGHTA and CDR2 FQGTGA. Trimming shortened V by 6 bases and J by 0 bases, and 11 bases separated the two germline ends. This CDR3 has 14 residues. The CDR3, as DNA: TGTGCCAGCAGACCTACAGGAATGAACACTGAAGCTTTCTTT. Translation: CASRPTGMNTEAFF.

This clone was recorded once. This chain joins TRBV27 and TRBJ1-2; D unclear. Germline V lookup: CDR1 MNHEY, CDR2 SMNVEV (reference sequence). Trimming shortened V by 0 bases and J by 8 bases, and 13 bases separated the two germline ends. This CDR3 region has 14 residues. DNA of the CDR3: TGTGCCAGCAGTTTATCGGCCGCTTCGCAGGGCTACACCTTC. Translation: CASSLSAASQGYTF.

There are a few counts of this clone. The chain recombines TRBV10-3 with TRBJ1-1; no firm D call. The CDR3 length is 13 residues. Trimming shortened V by 3 bases and J by 2 bases, and 7 bases separated the two germline ends. The V gene's germline CDR1 is ENHRY and CDR2 SYGVKD. CDR3 nucleotide sequence: TGTGCCATCAGTGAAATTAGAAACACTGAAGCTTTCTTT. It specifies CAISEIRNTEAFF.

The chain combines TRBV2 with TRBJ2-1; TRBD2 matches at 13 bases. The CDR3 contains 14 residues. Germline values: CDR1 SNHLY, CDR2 FYNNEI. Germline trimming cut 7 bases from V and 9 bases from J; bases unmatched to any gene: 6. CDR3 protein: CASIRTSGGTEQFF. Here the CDR3 DNA reads TGTGCCAGCATCCGGACTAGCGGGGGTACTGAGCAGTTCTTC.

A word on this clone: The sample carries other DNA sequences with the same CDR3. The genes are TRBV4-3 and TRBJ2-5; the D gene is possibly TRBD1 (5 bases). Between the trimmed V and J ends, which lost 0 bases and 5 bases, there was a span of 10 bases. Per the germline V gene, CDR1 is LGHNA and CDR2 is YSLEER. This CDR3 region has 14 residues. The CDR3 coding sequence is TGCGCCAGCAGCCAAGATTTGGGGCGGGAGACCCAGTACTTC. Encoded protein: CASSQDLGRETQYF.